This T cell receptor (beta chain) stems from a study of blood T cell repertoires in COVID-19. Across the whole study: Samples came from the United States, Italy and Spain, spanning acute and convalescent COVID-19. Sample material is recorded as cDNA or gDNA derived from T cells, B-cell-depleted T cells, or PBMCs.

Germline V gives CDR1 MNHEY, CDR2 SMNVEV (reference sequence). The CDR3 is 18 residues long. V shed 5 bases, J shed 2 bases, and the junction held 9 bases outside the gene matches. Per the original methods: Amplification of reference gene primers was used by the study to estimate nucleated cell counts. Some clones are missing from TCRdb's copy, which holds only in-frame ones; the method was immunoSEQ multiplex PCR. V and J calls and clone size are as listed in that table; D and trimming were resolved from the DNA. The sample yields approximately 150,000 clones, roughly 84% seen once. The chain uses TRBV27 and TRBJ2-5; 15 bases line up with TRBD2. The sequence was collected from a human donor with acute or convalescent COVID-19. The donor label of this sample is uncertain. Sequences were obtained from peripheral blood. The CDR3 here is CASSPRRTSGGGQETQYF. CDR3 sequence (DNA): TGTGCCAGCAGTCCTCGGAGGACTAGCGGGGGGGGGCAAGAGACCCAGTACTTC.